The 22 T cell receptor beta chains in this list originate from one sample, sequenced in a study of technical replicates of blood from several donors (dated by TCRdb to 2015 to 2018). The protocol used for the library was the immunoSEQ multiplex PCR assay. Entries here come from immuneACCESS through TCRdb and include only in-frame sequences with V and J called. Some clones fail to appear in such tables; in the studies checked, an unresolved V gene covers under half of the shortfall, and the cause of the remainder is unknown. The sample has under 85,000 clones on record, nearly 98% of them singletons. About 0.26% of the sample is taken by the ten largest. The specimen sequenced was T cells isolated from PBMCs. All receptors derive from a human donor in good health.

The CDR3 loop is CASSLVGGEQIEKLFF. The CDR3 DNA follows: TGCGCCAGCAGCCTCGTGGGAGGAGAACAGATTGAAAAACTGTTTTTT. The chain uses TRBV4-3 and TRBJ1-4; D gene ambiguous. V gave up 4 bases and J gave up 7 bases, with 19 bases separating them. The CDR3 covers 16 residues. Germline CDR1 LGHNA, CDR2 YSLEER.

CDR3 protein: CASSAQRTRAGTDTQYF. The CDR3 region has the DNA TGTGCCAGCAGTGCCCAACGGACCAGGGCGGGCACAGATACGCAGTATTTT. The chain links TRBV6-1 to TRBJ2-3; maybe TRBD1 (5 bases). V shed 4 bases and J shed 1 base, with 18 bases lying between them. The CDR3 loop spans 17 amino acids. Germline V gene lookup returns CDR1 MNHNS and CDR2 SASEGT.

The chain combines TRBV15 with TRBJ2-7, with 12 bases lining up with TRBD1. The CDR3 contains 14 residues. The germline CDR1 and CDR2 sequences are LNHNV and YYDKDF (reference sequence). V lost 5 bases to trimming and J lost 5 bases; unmatched junction nucleotides: 4. The CDR3 protein is CATSRGTGGDEQYF. The CDR3 nucleotides are TGTGCCACCAGCCGCGGGACAGGGGGCGACGAGCAGTACTTC.

The chain recombines TRBV7-2 with TRBJ1-1, with D tentatively TRBD1 (6 bases). Germline CDR1 reads SGHTA; CDR2 reads FQGNSA. The CDR3 length is 15 residues. V was shortened by 3 bases and J by 4 bases, with 15 bases between the two germline ends. This CDR3 reads CASSFRAGAGTEAFF. CDR3 in DNA: TGTGCCAGCAGCTTCAGGGCAGGGGCGGGCACTGAAGCTTTCTTT.

The gene calls are TRBV27 and TRBJ2-7; tentatively, D is TRBD2 (5 bases). CDR1 and CDR2 from the germline V gene are MNHEY and SMNVEV (reference sequence). This CDR3 is built from 12 residues. Trimming left V 4 bases short and J 7 bases short, with 11 bases between. CDR3 sequence (DNA): TGTGCCAGCAGTTCCCTAGCCGGTGAGCAGTACTTC. It translates to CASSSLAGEQYF.

The V and J genes are TRBV28 and TRBJ2-5; 10 nucleotides match TRBD1. This CDR3 comprises 16 residues. Looked up from germline, CDR1 is MDHEN and CDR2 is SYDVKM. V dropped 5 bases and J dropped 5; count of bases not matched to a gene: 11. The CDR3 nucleotides are TGTGCCAGCAGTCCCCCGGGACAGGGGCGTCGGGAGACCCAGTACTTC. It translates to CASSPPGQGRRETQYF.

The chain carries TRBV30 and TRBJ1-3; D is perhaps TRBD1 (5 bases). Per the germline V gene, CDR1 is GTSNPN and CDR2 is SVGIG (reference sequence). The CDR3 spans 16 residues. Trimming removed 5 bases at V and 0 bases at J, with 17 bases between. The CDR3 nucleotides are TGTGCCTGGTCCCCGGGACTTTTATCCTCTGGAAACACCATATATTTT. It is translated as CAWSPGLLSSGNTIYF.

The V gene is TRBV7-3, the J gene TRBJ2-3; 9 bases fit TRBD2. After removal of 1 base from V and 4 bases from J, the junction contained 3 bases not matched to a gene. Germline V gives CDR1 SGHTA, CDR2 FQGTGA. This CDR3 is 15 amino acids long. DNA of the CDR3: TGTGCCAGCAGCTTAATAGCGGGAGCCGCAGATACGCAGTATTTT. Its protein product is CASSLIAGAADTQYF.

The chain couples TRBV15 to TRBJ1-4, with D possibly being TRBD1 (6 bases). Deletions cut 0 bases from V and 11 bases from J, with 13 bases between. Germline CDR1 is LNHNV and CDR2 is YYDKDF (reference sequence). There are 14 residues in the CDR3. In DNA form, the CDR3 reads TGTGCCACCAGCAGAGATTTCGAGGGGGGGAAACTGTTTTTT. Protein product: CATSRDFEGGKLFF.

The J gene is TRBJ2-2, the V gene TRBV5-4, with unresolved D. The CDR3 is 14 amino acids. V dropped 4 bases and J dropped 4 bases, with 11 bases sitting between them. In germline, CDR1 is SGHNT, CDR2 YYREEE (reference sequence). CDR3 amino acids: CASSLNPSTGELFF. Here the CDR3 DNA reads TGTGCCAGCAGCCTTAACCCTAGCACCGGGGAGCTGTTTTTT.

The chain is built from TRBV19 and TRBJ2-7, with TRBD2 as a possible D gene (5 bases). The CDR3 has 13 amino acids. Germline lookup yields CDR1 LNHDA and CDR2 SQIVND (reference sequence). Trimming took off 2 bases at V and 6 bases at J, with 11 bases between the two ends. Here the CDR3 reads CASSISRRSEQYF. The DNA for the CDR3 is TGTGCCAGTAGTATAAGCAGGAGGTCCGAGCAGTACTTC.

This sequence joins TRBV4-1 and TRBJ2-3; the D gene is possibly TRBD2 (5 bases). Germline-derived CDR1 and CDR2 are MGHRA and YSYEKL. The CDR3 extends over 13 amino acids. V was trimmed by 2 bases and J by 8 bases, leaving 11 bases between them. The CDR3 spells CASSQSQAGTQYF. The CDR3 DNA sequence: TGCGCCAGCAGCCAATCTCAGGCGGGTACGCAGTATTTT.

This clone was found a few times. This chain uses TRBV28 with TRBJ2-7; D perhaps matches TRBD2 (6 bases). Germline CDR1 is MDHEN and CDR2 is SYDVKM. The germline V and J ends were trimmed by 6 bases and 3 bases, with 9 bases remaining between them. The CDR3 is 12 residues long. The CDR3 sequence is CASREGVYEQYF. In nucleotides, the CDR3 is TGTGCCAGCAGGGAGGGAGTCTACGAGCAGTACTTC.

This sequence joins TRBV30 and TRBJ2-7; 9 bases fit TRBD2. CDR3 length: 14 amino acids. V was clipped by 2 bases and J by 5 bases; unmatched bases: 7. CDR1 and CDR2 (germline): GTSNPN, SVGIG (reference sequence). The CDR3 region is CAWSILAGVNEQYF. The CDR3 DNA sequence: TGTGCCTGGAGTATCTTAGCGGGAGTAAACGAGCAGTACTTC.

This clone appeared once. This chain uses TRBV19 with TRBJ1-1, with D unresolved. V shed 3 bases and J shed 3 bases, with 11 bases lying between them. Per the germline V gene, CDR1 is LNHDA and CDR2 is SQIVND (reference sequence). CDR3 length equals 14 residues. The CDR3 sequence: CASSMPGADTEAFF. The CDR3 DNA follows: TGTGCCAGTAGTATGCCCGGAGCGGACACTGAAGCTTTCTTT.

V gene TRBV6-1 combines with J gene TRBJ1-1; D is perhaps TRBD1 (6 bases). Germline-derived CDR1 and CDR2 are MNHNS and SASEGT. The CDR3 loop spans 13 amino acids. The germline V and J ends were trimmed by 8 bases and 4 bases, with 14 bases remaining between them. The DNA for the CDR3 is TGTGCCAGCGAGTCAGGGGCGGGCACTGAAGCTTTCTTT. The encoded protein is CASESGAGTEAFF.

This chain joins TRBV5-1 and TRBJ2-7, with a weak D call TRBD1 (6 bases). The V gene lost 2 bases and the J gene lost 3 bases, with 9 bases spanning the gap. Germline V lookup: CDR1 SGHRS, CDR2 YFSETQ. This CDR3 region has 13 residues. The CDR3 reads CASSFRDNYEQYF. DNA of the CDR3: TGCGCCAGCAGCTTCCGGGACAACTACGAGCAGTACTTC.

The rearrangement uses TRBV9 and TRBJ2-1, with TRBD1 identical over 8 bases. The J segment lost 9 bases and the V segment lost 2 bases, leaving 4 bases of the junction unmatched. CDR3 size: 13 residues. CDR1 and CDR2 (germline): SGDLS, YYNGEE. CDR3 DNA: TGTGCCAGCAGCGTGACAGGGGTTAGTGAGCAGTTCTTC. Translating it yields CASSVTGVSEQFF.

The rearrangement joins TRBV5-8 to TRBJ2-3, with a weak D call TRBD1 (5 bases). The CDR3 has 15 residues. The germline V gene has CDR1 SGHTS and CDR2 YDEGEE. Trimming cost V 2 bases and J 2 bases, with 12 bases left between them. The CDR3 spells CASSFLNGHTDTQYF. CDR3 DNA: TGTGCCAGCAGCTTCCTGAATGGACACACAGATACGCAGTATTTT.

The gene calls are TRBV2 and TRBJ2-7; 10 bases align to TRBD2. The length of the CDR3 is 14 residues. Germline assignment: CDR1 SNHLY and CDR2 FYNNEI. V shed 3 bases, J shed 6 bases, and the junction held 5 bases outside the gene matches. The CDR3 spells CASSESGRVGEQYF. CDR3 coding DNA: TGTGCCAGCAGTGAGAGCGGGAGGGTGGGCGAGCAGTACTTC.

The chain employs TRBV4-1 and TRBJ1-5; tentative D call: TRBD1 (6 bases). Germline V gene lookup returns CDR1 MGHRA and CDR2 YSYEKL. This CDR3 has 15 residues. V lost 4 bases and J lost 4, with 14 bases in between. The CDR3 protein is CASSLRTEINQPQHF. DNA of the CDR3: TGCGCCAGCAGCCTTAGGACAGAGATTAATCAGCCCCAGCATTTT.

The chain carries TRBV12-5 and TRBJ2-6; no definite D call. Germline loops: CDR1 LGHNT, CDR2 FRNRAP. The ends were cut back, 1 base at V and 0 bases at J, with 4 bases in the middle. The CDR3 has 15 residues. This CDR3 is CASGLGHSGANVLTF. The CDR3 DNA reads as TGTGCTAGTGGTTTGGGGCACTCTGGGGCCAACGTCCTGACTTTC.